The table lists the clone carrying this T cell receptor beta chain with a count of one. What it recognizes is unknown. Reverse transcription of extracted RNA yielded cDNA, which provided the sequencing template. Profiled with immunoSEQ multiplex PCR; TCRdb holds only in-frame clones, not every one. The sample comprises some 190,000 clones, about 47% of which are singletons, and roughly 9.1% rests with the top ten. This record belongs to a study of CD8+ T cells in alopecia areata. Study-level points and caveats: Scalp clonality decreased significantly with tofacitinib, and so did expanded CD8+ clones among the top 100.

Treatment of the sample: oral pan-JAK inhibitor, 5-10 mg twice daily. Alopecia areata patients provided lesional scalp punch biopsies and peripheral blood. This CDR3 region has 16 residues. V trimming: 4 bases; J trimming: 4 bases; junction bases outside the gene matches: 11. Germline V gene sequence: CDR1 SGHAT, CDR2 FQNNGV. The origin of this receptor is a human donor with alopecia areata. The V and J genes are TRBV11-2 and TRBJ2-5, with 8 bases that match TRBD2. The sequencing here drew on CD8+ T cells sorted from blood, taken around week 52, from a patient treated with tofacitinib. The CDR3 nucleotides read TGTGCCAGCAGCTCCCCGGGAGGGTTGATGGGAGAGACCCAGTACTTC. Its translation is CASSSPGGLMGETQYF. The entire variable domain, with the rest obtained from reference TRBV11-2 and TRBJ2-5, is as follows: EAGVAQSPRYKIIEKRQSVAFWCNPISGHATLYWYQQILGQGPKLLIQFQNNGVVDDSQLPKDRFSAERLKGVDSTLKIQPAKLEDSAVYLCASSSPGGLMGETQYFGPGTRLLVL.